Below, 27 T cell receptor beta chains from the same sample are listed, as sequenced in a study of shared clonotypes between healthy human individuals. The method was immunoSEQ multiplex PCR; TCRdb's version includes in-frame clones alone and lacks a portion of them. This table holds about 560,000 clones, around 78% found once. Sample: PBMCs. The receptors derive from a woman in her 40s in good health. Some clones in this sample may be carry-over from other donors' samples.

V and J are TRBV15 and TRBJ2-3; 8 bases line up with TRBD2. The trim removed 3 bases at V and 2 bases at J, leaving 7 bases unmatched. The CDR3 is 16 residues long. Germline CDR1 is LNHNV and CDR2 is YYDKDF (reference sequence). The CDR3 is CATSRELAVNTDTQYF. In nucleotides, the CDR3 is TGTGCCACCAGCAGGGAACTAGCGGTAAACACAGATACGCAGTATTTT.

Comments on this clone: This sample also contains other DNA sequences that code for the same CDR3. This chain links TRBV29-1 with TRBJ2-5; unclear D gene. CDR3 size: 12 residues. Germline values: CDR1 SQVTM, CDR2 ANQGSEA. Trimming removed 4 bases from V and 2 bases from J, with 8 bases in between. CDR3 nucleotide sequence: TGCAGCGTTGGGACCCTACAAGAGACCCAGTACTTC. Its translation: CSVGTLQETQYF.

CDR3 loop: CAISVGLAGADTQYF. The DNA of the CDR3 is TGTGCCATCAGCGTCGGACTAGCGGGAGCAGATACGCAGTATTTT. V is TRBV10-3 and J is TRBJ2-3, with 13 bases fitting TRBD2. This CDR3 has 15 residues. V shed 6 bases, J shed 4 bases, and the junction held 4 bases outside the gene matches. Germline V gives CDR1 ENHRY, CDR2 SYGVKD.

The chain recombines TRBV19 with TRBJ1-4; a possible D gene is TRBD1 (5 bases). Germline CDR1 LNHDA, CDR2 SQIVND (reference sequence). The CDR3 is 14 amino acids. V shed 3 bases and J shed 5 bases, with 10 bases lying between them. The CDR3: CASSIPGQNEKLFF. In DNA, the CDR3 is TGTGCCAGTAGTATTCCTGGACAAAATGAAAAACTGTTTTTT.

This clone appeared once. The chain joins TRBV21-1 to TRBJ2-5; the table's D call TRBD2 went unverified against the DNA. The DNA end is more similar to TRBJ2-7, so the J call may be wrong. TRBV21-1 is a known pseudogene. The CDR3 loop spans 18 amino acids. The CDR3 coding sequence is TGTGCCAGCAGCAAGGTTATGGCTAGTGCGATTCCCTCCTACGAGCAGTACTTC. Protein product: CASSKVMASAIPSYEQYF.

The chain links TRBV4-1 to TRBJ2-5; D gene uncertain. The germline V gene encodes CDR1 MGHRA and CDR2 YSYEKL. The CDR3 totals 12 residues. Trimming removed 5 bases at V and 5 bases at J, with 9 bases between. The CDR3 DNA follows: TGCGCCAGCAGCGGGCTTTTGGAGACCCAGTACTTC. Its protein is CASSGLLETQYF.

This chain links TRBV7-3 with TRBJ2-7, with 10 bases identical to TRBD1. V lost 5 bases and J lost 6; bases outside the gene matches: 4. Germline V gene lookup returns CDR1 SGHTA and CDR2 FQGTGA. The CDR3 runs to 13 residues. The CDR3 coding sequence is TGTGCCAGCAGCCGGACAGGGGGTGGCGAGCAGTACTTC. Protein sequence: CASSRTGGGEQYF.

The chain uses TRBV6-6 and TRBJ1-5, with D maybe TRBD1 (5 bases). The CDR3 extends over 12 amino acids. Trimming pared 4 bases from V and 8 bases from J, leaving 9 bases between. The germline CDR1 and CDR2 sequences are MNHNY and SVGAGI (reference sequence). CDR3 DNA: TGTGCCAGCAGTTCCTCGGGGGAGCCCCAGCATTTT. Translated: CASSSSGEPQHF.

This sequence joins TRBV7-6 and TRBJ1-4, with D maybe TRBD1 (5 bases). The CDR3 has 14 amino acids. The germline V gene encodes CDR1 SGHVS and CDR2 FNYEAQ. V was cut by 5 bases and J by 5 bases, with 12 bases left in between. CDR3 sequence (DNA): TGTGCCAGCAGCCCGGGACGGCAAAATGAAAAACTGTTTTTT. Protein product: CASSPGRQNEKLFF.

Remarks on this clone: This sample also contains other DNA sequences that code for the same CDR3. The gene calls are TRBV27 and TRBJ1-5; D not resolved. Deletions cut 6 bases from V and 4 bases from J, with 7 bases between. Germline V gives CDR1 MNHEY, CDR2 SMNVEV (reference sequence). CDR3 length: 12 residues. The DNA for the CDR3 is TGTGCCAGCAGCCCTCTTAATCAGCCCCAGCATTTT. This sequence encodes CASSPLNQPQHF.

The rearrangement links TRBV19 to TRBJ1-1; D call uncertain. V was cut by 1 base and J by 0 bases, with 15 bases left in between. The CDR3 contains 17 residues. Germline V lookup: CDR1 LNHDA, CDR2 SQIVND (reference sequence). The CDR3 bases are TGTGCCAGTAGTATAGTGGCCCGCGGTTGGTTGAACACTGAAGCTTTCTTT. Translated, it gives CASSIVARGWLNTEAFF. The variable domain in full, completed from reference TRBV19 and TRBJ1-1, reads DGGITQSPKYLFRKEGQNVTLSCEQNLNHDAMYWYRQDPGQGLRLIYYSQIVNDFQKGDIAEGYSVSREKKESFPLTVTSAQKNPTAFYLCASSIVARGWLNTEAFFGQGTRLTVV.

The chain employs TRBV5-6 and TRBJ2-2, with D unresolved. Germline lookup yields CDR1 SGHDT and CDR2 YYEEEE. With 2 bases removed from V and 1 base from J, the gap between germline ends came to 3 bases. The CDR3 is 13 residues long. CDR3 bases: TGTGCCAGCAGCTTTGGGAACACCGGGGAGCTGTTTTTT. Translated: CASSFGNTGELFF. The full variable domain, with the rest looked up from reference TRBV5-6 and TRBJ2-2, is DAGVTQSPTHLIKTRGQQVTLRCSPKSGHDTVSWYQQALGQGPQFIFQYYEEEERQRGNFPDRFSGHQFPNYSSELNVNALLLGDSALYLCASSFGNTGELFFGEGSRLTVL.

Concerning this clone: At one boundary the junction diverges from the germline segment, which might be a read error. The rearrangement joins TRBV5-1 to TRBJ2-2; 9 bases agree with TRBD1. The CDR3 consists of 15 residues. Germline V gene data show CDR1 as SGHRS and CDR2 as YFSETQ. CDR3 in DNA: TGCGCAAGCAGGTCGACAGGGGGAAGGTCCGGGGAGCTGTTTTTT. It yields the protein CASRSTGGRSGELFF.

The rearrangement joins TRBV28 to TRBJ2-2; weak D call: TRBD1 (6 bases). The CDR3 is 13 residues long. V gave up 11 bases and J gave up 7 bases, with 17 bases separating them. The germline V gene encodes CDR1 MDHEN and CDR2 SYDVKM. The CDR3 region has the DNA TGTGCCGGCATCGACAGGTCCAACGGGGAGCTGTTTTTT. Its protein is CAGIDRSNGELFF.

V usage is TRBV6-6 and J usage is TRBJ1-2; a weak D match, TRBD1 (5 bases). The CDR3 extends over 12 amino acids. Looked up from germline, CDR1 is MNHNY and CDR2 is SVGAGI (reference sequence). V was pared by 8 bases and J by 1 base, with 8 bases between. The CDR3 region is CASQTVNYGYTF. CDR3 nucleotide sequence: TGTGCCAGCCAGACAGTTAACTATGGCTACACCTTC.

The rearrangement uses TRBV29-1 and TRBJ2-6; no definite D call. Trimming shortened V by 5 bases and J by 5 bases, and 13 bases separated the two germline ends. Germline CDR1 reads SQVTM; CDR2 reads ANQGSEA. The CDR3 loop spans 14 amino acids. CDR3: CSVRIQSRANVLTF. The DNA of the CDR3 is TGCAGCGTTCGCATACAAAGTCGGGCCAACGTCCTGACTTTC.

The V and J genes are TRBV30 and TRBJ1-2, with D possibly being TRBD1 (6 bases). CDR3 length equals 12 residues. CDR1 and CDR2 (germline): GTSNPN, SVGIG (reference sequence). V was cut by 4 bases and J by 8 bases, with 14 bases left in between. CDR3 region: CAWTPGGGGYTF. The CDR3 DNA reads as TGTGCCTGGACCCCGGGGGGCGGGGGCTACACCTTC.

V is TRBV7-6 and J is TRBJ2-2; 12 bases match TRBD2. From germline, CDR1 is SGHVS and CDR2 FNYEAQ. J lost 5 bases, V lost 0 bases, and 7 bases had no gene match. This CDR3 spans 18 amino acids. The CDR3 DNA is TGTGCCAGCAGCTTAGCCGCGCCAGGACTAGCGGGAACCGGGGAGCTGTTTTTT. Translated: CASSLAAPGLAGTGELFF.

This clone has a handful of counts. The CDR3 DNA reads as TGTGCCAGCAGCAGACGCACAGGAGCATCGACAGATACGCAGTATTTT. Its protein is CASSRRTGASTDTQYF. V gene TRBV11-3 combines with J gene TRBJ2-3, with a tentative D call TRBD1 (5 bases). The V gene's germline CDR1 is SGHNT and CDR2 YENEEA. CDR3 length: 16 amino acids. The V end was cut by 5 bases, the J end by 3 bases, with 18 bases between.

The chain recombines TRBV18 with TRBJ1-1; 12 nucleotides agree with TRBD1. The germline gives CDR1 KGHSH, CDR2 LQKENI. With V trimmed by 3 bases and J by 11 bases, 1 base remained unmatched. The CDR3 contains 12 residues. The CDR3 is CASSPGQGAAFF. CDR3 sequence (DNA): TGTGCCAGCTCACCGGGACAGGGGGCGGCTTTCTTT.

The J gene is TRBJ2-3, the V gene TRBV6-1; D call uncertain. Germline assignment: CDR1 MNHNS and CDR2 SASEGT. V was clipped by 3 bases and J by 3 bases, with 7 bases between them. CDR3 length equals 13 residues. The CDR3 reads CASSESPTDTQYF. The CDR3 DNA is TGTGCCAGCAGTGAGTCTCCGACAGATACGCAGTATTTT.

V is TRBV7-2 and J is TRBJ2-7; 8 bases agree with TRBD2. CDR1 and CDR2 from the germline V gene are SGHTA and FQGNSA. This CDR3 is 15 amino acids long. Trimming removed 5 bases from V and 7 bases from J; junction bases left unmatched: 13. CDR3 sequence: CASSPTRAGAGEQYF. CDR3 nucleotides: TGTGCCAGCAGCCCTACGAGAGCGGGAGCGGGGGAGCAGTACTTC.

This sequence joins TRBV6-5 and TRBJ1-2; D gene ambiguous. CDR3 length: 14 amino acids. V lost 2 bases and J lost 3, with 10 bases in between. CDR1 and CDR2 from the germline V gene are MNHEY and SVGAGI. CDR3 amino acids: CASSYRVAYYGYTF. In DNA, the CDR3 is TGTGCCAGCAGTTACCGGGTTGCCTACTATGGCTACACCTTC.

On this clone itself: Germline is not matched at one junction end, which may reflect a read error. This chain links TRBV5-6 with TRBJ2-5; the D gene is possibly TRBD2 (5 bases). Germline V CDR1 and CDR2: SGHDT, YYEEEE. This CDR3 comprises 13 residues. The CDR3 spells CASNLAGGETQYF. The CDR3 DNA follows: TGTGCCAGCAACTTGGCGGGTGGAGAGACCCAGTACTTC.

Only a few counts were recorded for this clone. CDR3 loop: CASSAGQGTEAFF. The CDR3 bases are TGTGCCAGCAGTGCGGGGCAGGGCACTGAAGCTTTCTTT. The chain links TRBV6-4 to TRBJ1-1; possibly TRBD1 for D (5 bases). The CDR3 sequence is 13 residues long. From germline, CDR1 is MRHNA and CDR2 SNTAGT. V lost 4 bases and J 4 bases, leaving 10 bases between the germline ends.

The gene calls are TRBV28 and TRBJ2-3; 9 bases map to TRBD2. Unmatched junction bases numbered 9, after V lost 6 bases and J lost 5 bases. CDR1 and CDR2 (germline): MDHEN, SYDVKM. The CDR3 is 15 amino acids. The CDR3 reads CASRSLAGEGDTQYF. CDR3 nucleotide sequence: TGTGCCAGCAGATCCTTAGCGGGAGAGGGAGATACGCAGTATTTT.

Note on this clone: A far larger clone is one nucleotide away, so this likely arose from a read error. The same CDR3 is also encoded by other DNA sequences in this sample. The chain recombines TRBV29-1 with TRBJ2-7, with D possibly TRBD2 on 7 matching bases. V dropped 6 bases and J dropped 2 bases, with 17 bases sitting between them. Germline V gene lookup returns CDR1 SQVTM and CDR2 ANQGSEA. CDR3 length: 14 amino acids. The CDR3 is CSVGAGREPYEQYF. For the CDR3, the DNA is TGCAGCGTGGGGGCTGGGCGGGAGCCCTACGAGCAGTACTTC.